The clone carrying this T cell receptor (beta chain) was seen a handful of times. Germline CDR1 reads LGHNA; CDR2 reads YSLEER. The CDR3 totals 15 residues. Trimming removed 0 bases at V and 3 bases at J, with 12 bases between. TCRdb reanalysed the 5' RACE reads using MiXCR and keeps one entry per CDR3 protein. This table has about 250,000 distinct CDR3 sequences, 15% to 20% appearing once. The data derive from a study of CD8 T cells in ankylosing spondylitis. The V and J genes are TRBV4-3 and TRBJ2-7; D could derive from TRBD1 or TRBD2 (5 bases each). Sequenced input: blood, either unsorted or a sorted T cell fraction (not recorded which). The receptor was derived from a male donor with ankylosing spondylitis or in good health (not recorded which). CDR3 protein: CASSQDRDGNYEQYF. The DNA of the CDR3 is TGCGCCAGCAGCCAAGACCGGGACGGGAACTACGAGCAGTACTTC.